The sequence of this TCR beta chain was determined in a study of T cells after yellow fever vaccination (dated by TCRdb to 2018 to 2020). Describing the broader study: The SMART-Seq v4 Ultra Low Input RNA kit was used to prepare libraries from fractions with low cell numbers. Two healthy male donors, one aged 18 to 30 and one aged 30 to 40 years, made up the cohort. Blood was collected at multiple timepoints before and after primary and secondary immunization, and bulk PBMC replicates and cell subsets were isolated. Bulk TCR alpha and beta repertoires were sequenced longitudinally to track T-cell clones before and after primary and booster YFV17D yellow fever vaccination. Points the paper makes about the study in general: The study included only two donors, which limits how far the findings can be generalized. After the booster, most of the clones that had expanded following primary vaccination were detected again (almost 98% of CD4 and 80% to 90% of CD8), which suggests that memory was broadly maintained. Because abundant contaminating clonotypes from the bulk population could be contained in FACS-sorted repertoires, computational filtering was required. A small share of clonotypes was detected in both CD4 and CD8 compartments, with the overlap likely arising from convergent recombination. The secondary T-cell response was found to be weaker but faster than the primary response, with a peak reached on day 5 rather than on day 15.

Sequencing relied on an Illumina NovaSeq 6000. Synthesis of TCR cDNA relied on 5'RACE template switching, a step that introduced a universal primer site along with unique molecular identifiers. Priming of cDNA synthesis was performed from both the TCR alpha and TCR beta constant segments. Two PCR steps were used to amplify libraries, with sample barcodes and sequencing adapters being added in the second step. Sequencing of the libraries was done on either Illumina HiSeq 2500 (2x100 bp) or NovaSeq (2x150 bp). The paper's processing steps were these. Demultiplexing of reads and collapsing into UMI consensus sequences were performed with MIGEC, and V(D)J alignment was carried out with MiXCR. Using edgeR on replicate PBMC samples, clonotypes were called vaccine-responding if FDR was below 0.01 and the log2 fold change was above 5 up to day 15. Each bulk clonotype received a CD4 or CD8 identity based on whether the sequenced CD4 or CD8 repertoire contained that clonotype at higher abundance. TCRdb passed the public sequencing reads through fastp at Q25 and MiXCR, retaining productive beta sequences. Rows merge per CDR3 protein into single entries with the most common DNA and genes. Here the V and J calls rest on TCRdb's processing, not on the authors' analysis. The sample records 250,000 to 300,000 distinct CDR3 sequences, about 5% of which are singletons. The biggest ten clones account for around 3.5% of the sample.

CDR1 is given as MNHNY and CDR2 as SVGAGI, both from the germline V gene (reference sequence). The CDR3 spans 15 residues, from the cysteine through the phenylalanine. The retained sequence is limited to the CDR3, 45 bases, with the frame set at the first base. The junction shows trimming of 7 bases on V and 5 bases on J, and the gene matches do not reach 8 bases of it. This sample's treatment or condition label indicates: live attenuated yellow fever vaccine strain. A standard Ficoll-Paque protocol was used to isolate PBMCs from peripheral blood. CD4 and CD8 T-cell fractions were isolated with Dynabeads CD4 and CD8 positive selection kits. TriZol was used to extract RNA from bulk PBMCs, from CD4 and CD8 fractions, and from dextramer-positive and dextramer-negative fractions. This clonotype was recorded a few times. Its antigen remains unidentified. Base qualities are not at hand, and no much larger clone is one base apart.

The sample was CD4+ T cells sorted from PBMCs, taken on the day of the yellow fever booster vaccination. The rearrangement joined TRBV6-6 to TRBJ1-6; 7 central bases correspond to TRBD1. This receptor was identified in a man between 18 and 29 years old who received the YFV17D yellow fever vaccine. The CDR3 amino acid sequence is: CASTEQGPNNSPLHF. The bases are TGTGCCAGCACTGAACAGGGGCCGAATAATTCACCCCTCCACTTT.